This T cell receptor beta chain was retrieved from a study of T cell changes during pregnancy in multiple sclerosis. The CDR3 contains 15 residues. Trimming left V 4 bases short and J 0 bases short, with 11 bases between. Germline V CDR1 and CDR2: SNHLY, FYNNEI. Using immunoSEQ multiplex PCR, the repertoire was profiled, and TCRdb retains in-frame clones only, with some absent. The table lists 30,000 to 40,000 clones, 94% of them singletons, with about 0.4% in the top ten. The chain employs TRBV2 and TRBJ2-3; D is possibly TRBD1 (7 bases). The source was CD4+ T cells from peripheral blood mononuclear cells, collected in the second trimester of pregnancy. This receptor was taken from a female donor with multiple sclerosis, enrolled in a pregnancy study. As DNA, the CDR3 is TGTGCCAGCAGTGCAGGGGGGCCCAGCACAGATACGCAGTATTTT. It encodes CASSAGGPSTDTQYF.